This TCR beta chain was sequenced for a study of blood T cells in healthy people across ages. Findings of the study overall: CMV infection status of these donors was not known.

Next came a second PCR, run for 7 to 11 cycles, which used a sample-barcoded 5' primer along with a J-beta primer mix. Every single cDNA molecule received a tag from a template-switch adaptor with 12 random nucleotides. From the 5' RACE reads, TCRdb called clonotypes with MiXCR, one entry per CDR3 protein. Among 550,000 to 650,000 distinct CDR3 sequences listed, about 27% were seen once. CDR1 GTSNPN and CDR2 SVGIG come from the germline V gene (reference sequence). Between the trimmed V and J ends, which lost 1 base and 3 bases, there was a span of 9 bases. The CDR3 has 13 amino acids. Peripheral blood samples of approximately 10 milliliters were drawn from each donor. This clonotype was observed a few times. Its matching antigen is unknown. These data were likewise used in another study, on T cells of mothers and their children.

The chain is built from TRBV30 and TRBJ1-1, with a weak D call TRBD1 (5 bases). The clonotype originates from a boy between 2 and 10 years old in good health. Sequenced: blood. This chain's CDR3 is CAWSGDGDTEAFF. The CDR3 region has the DNA TGTGCCTGGAGTGGGGACGGAGACACTGAAGCTTTCTTT.